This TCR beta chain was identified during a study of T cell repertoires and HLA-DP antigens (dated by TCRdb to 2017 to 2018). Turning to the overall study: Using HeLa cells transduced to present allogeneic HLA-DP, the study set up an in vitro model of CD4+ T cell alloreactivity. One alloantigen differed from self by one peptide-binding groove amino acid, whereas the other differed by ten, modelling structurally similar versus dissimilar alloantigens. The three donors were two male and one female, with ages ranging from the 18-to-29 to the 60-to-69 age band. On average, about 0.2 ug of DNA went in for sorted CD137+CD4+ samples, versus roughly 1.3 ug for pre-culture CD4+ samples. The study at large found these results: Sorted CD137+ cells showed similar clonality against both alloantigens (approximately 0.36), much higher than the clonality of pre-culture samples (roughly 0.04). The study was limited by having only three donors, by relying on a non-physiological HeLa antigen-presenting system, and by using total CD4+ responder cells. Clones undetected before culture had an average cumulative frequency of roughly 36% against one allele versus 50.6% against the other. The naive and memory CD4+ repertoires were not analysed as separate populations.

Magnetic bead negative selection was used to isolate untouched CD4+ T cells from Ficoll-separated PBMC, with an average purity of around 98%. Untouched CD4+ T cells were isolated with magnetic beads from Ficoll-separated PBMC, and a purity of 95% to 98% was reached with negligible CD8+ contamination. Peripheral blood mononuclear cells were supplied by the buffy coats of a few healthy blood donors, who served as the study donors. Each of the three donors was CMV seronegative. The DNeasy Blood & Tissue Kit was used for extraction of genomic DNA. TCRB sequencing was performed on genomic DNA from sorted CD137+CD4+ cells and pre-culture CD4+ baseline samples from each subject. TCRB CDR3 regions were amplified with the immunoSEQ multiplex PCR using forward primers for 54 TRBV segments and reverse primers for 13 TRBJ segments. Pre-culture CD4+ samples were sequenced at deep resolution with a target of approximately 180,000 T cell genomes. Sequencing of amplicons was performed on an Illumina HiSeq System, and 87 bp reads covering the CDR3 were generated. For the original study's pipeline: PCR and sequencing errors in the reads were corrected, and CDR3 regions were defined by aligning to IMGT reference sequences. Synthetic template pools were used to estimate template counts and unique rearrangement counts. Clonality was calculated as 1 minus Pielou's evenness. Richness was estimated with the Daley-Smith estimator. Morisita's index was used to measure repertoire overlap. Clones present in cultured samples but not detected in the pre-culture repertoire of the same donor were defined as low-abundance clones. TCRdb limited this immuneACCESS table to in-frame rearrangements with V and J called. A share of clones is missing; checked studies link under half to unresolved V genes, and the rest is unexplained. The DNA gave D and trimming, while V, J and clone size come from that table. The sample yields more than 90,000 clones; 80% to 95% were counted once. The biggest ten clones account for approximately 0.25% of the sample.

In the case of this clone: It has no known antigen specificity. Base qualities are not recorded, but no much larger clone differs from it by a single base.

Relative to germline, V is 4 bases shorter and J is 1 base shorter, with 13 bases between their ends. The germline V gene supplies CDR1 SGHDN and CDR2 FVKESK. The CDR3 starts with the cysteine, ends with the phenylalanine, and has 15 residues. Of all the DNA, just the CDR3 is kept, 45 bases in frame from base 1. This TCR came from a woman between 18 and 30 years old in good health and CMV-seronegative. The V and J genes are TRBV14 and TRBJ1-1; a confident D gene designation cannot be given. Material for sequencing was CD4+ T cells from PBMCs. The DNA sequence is TGTGCCAGCAGCCCCGCCAGTGGACGGAACACTGAAGCTTTCTTT. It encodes CASSPASGRNTEAFF. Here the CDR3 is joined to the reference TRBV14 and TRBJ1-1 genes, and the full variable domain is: EAGVTQFPSHSVIEKGQTVTLRCDPISGHDNLYWYRRVMGKEIKFLLHFVKESKQDESGMPNNRFLAERTGGTYSTLKVQPAELEDSGVYFCASSPASGRNTEAFFGQGTRLTVV.